This record covers a single TCR beta chain. Its antigen is unidentified. TCRdb's copy holds only in-frame clones and misses some; the assay was immunoSEQ multiplex PCR. This sample has about 130,000 clones, with 85% to 95% found just once. The data stem from a study of graft-versus-host responses after intestinal transplantation. Study details: Isolated intestinal, liver-intestinal, or multivisceral transplants were what recipients had. All recipients got anti-thymocyte globulin induction, then tacrolimus and steroids for 3 to 4 years.

The study, taken as a whole, reports: Detection of GvH clones occurred in recipient marrow, and some had their first appearance in ileum or blood. Early post-transplant HvG declines were associated with peak circulating GvH clone levels.

The CDR3 has 14 residues. The germline gives CDR1 MNHNS, CDR2 SASEGT. V trimming: 6 bases; J trimming: 2 bases; junction bases outside the gene matches: 6. The chain is built from TRBV6-1 and TRBJ2-5; TRBD2 aligns across 7 bases. This sequence was found in a human donor who received an intestinal transplant. The sample here was unstimulated CD4+ T cells sorted from spleen or lymph node cells, taken before intestinal transplant. CDR3 sequence: CASRRAGGQETQYF. The CDR3 coding sequence is TGTGCCAGCAGGAGGGCCGGGGGGCAAGAGACCCAGTACTTC.